The sample holds many counts of the clone carrying this TCR beta chain. The authors ran around 22 PCR cycles to amplify TCRs with a constant-region primer and V-primer adapter. One entry per CDR3 protein results from TCRdb running MiXCR on the reads. The sample consists of some 52,000 distinct CDR3 sequences, 33% of them appearing once. This entry is derived from a study of low-dose radiotherapy and immunotherapy resistance in tumors. Described time point: after trial treatment. The treatment was: LDRT plus nivolumab, ipilimumab, low-dose cyclophosphamide and aspirin (RACIN trial). This CDR3 is 13 amino acids long. V lost 3 bases and J lost 2, with 8 bases in between. Germline V gives CDR1 LGHNA, CDR2 YNFKEQ.

The chain is built from TRBV4-2 and TRBJ2-7; tentative D call: TRBD1 (6 bases). The material was PBMCs, obtained after low-dose radiotherapy plus immunotherapy. This clonotype was obtained from a male donor with rectosigmoid adenocarcinoma. The CDR3, as DNA: TGTGCCAGCAGCCAGGACAGCCCCTACGAGCAGTACTTC. Translated, it gives CASSQDSPYEQYF.